This is a list of T cell receptor beta chains from one sample in a study of shared clonotypes between healthy human individuals. Clones were sequenced by immunoSEQ multiplex PCR, and TCRdb holds only the in-frame ones, with some missing. The table records more than 2,000,000 clones, more than 80% of them present only once. The sequenced sample was naive CD4+ T cells from PBMCs. These receptors came from a man aged 18 to 29 in good health. Some clones in this sample may be carry-over from other donors' samples. The CDR3 runs from the conserved cysteine through the conserved F or W. The D gene is left open where the match is weak. Only some rows state a clone size, as once, few, many or a class for expanded clones.

D gene,J gene,V gene,clone size,CDR3 DNA,CDR3 protein
.,TRBJ2-5,TRBV11-2,.,TGTGCCAGCAGCCCATCTAGCAACCAAGAGACCCAGTACTTC,CASSPSSNQETQYF
TRBD1,TRBJ2-7,TRBV6-5,.,TGTGCCAGCAGTCAGGCCGGGACAGGACACTACGAGCAGTACTTC,CASSQAGTGHYEQYF
.,TRBJ1-2,TRBV7-2,.,TGTGCCAGCAGCTTATACAGGGACTACTATGGCTACACCTTC,CASSLYRDYYGYTF
TRBD2,TRBJ2-7,TRBV4-2,.,TGTGCCAGCAGCCTTACCGCGCGGGGAGGGTCCCCCTACGAGCAGTACTTC,CASSLTARGGSPYEQYF
.,TRBJ1-1,TRBV4-3,.,TGCGCCAGCAGCCAAGATCCACCAGGACAGAGAATGAACACTGAAGCTTTCTTT,CASSQDPPGQRMNTEAFF
TRBD1,TRBJ2-7,TRBV7-2,.,TGTGCCAGCAGCTTAGGGACAGGGTTGCACTCCTACGAGCAGTACTTC,CASSLGTGLHSYEQYF
TRBD1,TRBJ1-3,TRBV30,.,TGTGCCTGGAGTTCAGGGGGGACTGGAAACACCATATATTTT,CAWSSGGTGNTIYF
.,TRBJ1-1,TRBV10-2,.,TGCGCCAGCAGTGGGCGGGACGAAGCTTTCTTT,CASSGRDEAFF
.,TRBJ2-2,TRBV7-9,.,TGTGCCAGCAGCTTATTCGGCGGAAACACCGGGGAGCTGTTTTTT,CASSLFGGNTGELFF
TRBD1,TRBJ2-1,TRBV9,once,TGTGCCAGCAGCGTCGATCGGACAGGTTTAGGTGAGCAGTTCTTC,CASSVDRTGLGEQFF
.,TRBJ2-7,TRBV21-1,once,TGTGCCAGCCCGGGACAGGGGAGCTCCTACGAGCAGTACTTC,CASPGQGSSYEQYF
.,TRBJ2-3,TRBV4-1,.,TGCGCCAGCAGCCAAGGACCATCCGGTGGGGGCACAGATACGCAGTATTTT,CASSQGPSGGGTDTQYF
TRBD2,TRBJ2-7,TRBV25-1,.,TGTGCCAGCAGTCCACGGACTAGCGGGATCTCCTACGAGCAGTACTTC,CASSPRTSGISYEQYF
.,TRBJ1-1,TRBV6-5,.,TGTGCCAGCAGTTACTTTTCTAGTGGTCGCCCTGAAGCTTTCTTT,CASSYFSSGRPEAFF
.,TRBJ2-3,TRBV2,.,TGTGCCAGCAGCCAGTGGGATACGCAGTATTTT,CASSQWDTQYF
.,TRBJ2-2,TRBV28,.,TGTGCCAGCACCGTTGCTGCCGGGGAGCTGTTTTTT,CASTVAAGELFF
TRBD2,TRBJ2-1,TRBV29-1,.,TGCAGCGTTCGTCGTAGCGGGAGTGGGTCCTACAATGAGCAGTTCTTC,CSVRRSGSGSYNEQFF
TRBD1,TRBJ2-7,TRBV5-1,.,TGCGCCAGCAGCCCGAGACAGGGGGCAGGCGAGCAGTACTTC,CASSPRQGAGEQYF
.,TRBJ1-4,TRBV30,.,TGTGCCTGCGTGAAACAGGGTATATTAGAAAAACTGTTTTTT,CACVKQGILEKLFF
.,TRBJ2-7,TRBV4-1,.,TGCGCCAGCAGCCAAGGGCAGGGCCCGTCCTACGAGCAGTACTTC,CASSQGQGPSYEQYF
.,TRBJ1-3,TRBV7-6,.,TGTGCCAGCAGCTTGGAGGGGTCCTCTGGAAACACCATATATTTT,CASSLEGSSGNTIYF
.,TRBJ2-7,TRBV6-6,.,TGTGCCAGCAGCAACGAAAGGGACGCCAGCTACGAGCAGTACTTC,CASSNERDASYEQYF
.,TRBJ1-1,TRBV25-1,.,TGTGCCAGCAGCCTACTCACTGAAGCTTTCTTT,CASSLLTEAFF
TRBD2,TRBJ2-3,TRBV5-1,.,TGCGCCAGCAGCTACCTAGCGGGAGGGCCCGGCACGCAGTATTTT,CASSYLAGGPGTQYF
TRBD2,TRBJ2-3,TRBV9,.,TGTGCCAGCAGCGTTAGGACTAGCGGCCCGGGGGGTACGCAGTATTTT,CASSVRTSGPGGTQYF
TRBD1,TRBJ2-6,TRBV28,.,TGTGCCAGCAGCCCAGGACAGGGGGCTGCTGGGGCCAACGTCCTGACTTTC,CASSPGQGAAGANVLTF
TRBD2,TRBJ2-3,TRBV28,.,TGTGCCAGCAGTTTAGCGGGAGGGACTACAGATACGCAGTATTTT,CASSLAGGTTDTQYF
TRBD2,TRBJ2-1,TRBV10-3,.,TGTGCCATCAGAGGAGGACTAGCGGACTACAATGAGCAGTTCTTC,CAIRGGLADYNEQFF
.,TRBJ2-3,TRBV28,.,TGTGCCAGCACCGGGGGAATTGGAACAGATACGCAGTATTTT,CASTGGIGTDTQYF
.,TRBJ2-5,TRBV5-6,once,TGTGCCAGCAGCTTGCAGCGGGCCGGCGGAGAGACCCAGTACTTC,CASSLQRAGGETQYF
.,TRBJ1-2,TRBV5-5,.,TGTGCCAGCAGCTTAGGAACGCGGGATGGCTACACCTTC,CASSLGTRDGYTF
.,TRBJ2-3,TRBV2,.,TGTGCCAGCCTAGAATTCACAGATACGCAGTATTTT,CASLEFTDTQYF
.,TRBJ2-1,TRBV6-4,once,TGTGCCAGCAGCCTGGAAAAGGGCCTCAACAATGAGCAGTTCTTC,CASSLEKGLNNEQFF
TRBD1,TRBJ1-2,TRBV7-9,.,TGTGCCAGCAGCGGAGGGACAGGCTATGGCTACACCTTC,CASSGGTGYGYTF